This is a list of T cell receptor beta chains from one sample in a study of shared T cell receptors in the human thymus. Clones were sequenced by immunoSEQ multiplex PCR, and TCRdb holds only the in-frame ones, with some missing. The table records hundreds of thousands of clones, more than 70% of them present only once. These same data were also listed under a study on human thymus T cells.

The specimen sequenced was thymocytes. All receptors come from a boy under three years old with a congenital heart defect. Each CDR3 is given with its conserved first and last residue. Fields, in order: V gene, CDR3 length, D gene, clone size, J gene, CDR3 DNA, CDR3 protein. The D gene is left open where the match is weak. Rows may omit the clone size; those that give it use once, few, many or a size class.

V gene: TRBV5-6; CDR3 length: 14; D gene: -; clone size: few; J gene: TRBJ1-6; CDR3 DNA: TGTGCCAGCAGCCTCCGGGACACGAGGTCACCCCTCCACTTT; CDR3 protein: CASSLRDTRSPLHF
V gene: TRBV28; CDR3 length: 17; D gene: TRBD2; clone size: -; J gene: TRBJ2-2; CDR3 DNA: TGTGCCAGCAGCTCCCCCCGGACTAGCGGGAGCCCCGGGGAGCTGTTTTTT; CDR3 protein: CASSSPRTSGSPGELFF
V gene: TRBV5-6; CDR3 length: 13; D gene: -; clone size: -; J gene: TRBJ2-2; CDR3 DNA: TGTGCCAGCAGCTTGAGGGGACACGGGGAGCTGTTTTTT; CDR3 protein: CASSLRGHGELFF
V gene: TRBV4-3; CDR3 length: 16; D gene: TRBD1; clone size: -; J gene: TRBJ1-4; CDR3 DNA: TGCGCCAGCAGCCAAGATCGGGACAGAACTAATGAAAAACTGTTTTTT; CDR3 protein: CASSQDRDRTNEKLFF
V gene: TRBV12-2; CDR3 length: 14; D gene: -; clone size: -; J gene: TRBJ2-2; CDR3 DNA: TGTGCAAGTCGGACAGAGAAGAACACCGGGGAGCTGTTTTTT; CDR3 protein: CASRTEKNTGELFF
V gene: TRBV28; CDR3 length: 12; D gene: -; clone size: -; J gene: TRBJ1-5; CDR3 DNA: TGTGCCAGCAGTTTCCCACGGCAGCCCCAGCATTTT; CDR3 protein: CASSFPRQPQHF
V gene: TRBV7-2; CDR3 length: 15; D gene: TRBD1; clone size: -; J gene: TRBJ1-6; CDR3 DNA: TGTGCCAGCAGCCACACAGGGGGCGCATATTCACCCCTCCACTTT; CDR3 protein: CASSHTGGAYSPLHF
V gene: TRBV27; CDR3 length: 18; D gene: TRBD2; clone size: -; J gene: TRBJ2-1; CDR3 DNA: TGTGCCAGCAGCCACGGACTAGCGGGAGGGGGTTCGCCGGATGAGCAGTTCTTC; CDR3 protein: CASSHGLAGGGSPDEQFF
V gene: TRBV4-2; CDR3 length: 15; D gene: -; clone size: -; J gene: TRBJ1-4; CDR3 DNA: TGTGCCAGCAGCTTGACGGGTGCAACTAATGAAAAACTGTTTTTT; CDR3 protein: CASSLTGATNEKLFF
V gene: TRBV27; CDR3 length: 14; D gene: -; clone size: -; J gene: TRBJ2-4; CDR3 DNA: TGTGCCAGCAGTTGGGGCACCGAGGAAAACATTCAGTACTTC; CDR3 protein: CASSWGTEENIQYF
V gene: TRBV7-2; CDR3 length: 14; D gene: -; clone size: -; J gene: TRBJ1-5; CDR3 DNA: TGTGCCAGCAGCTATCAGGGAGGGCATCAGCCCCAGCATTTT; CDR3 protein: CASSYQGGHQPQHF
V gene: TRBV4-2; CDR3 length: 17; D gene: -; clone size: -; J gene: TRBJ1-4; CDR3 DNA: TGTGCCAGCAGCCAGCCCAACTTGGTCGGGGCTAATGAAAAACTGTTTTTT; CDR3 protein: CASSQPNLVGANEKLFF
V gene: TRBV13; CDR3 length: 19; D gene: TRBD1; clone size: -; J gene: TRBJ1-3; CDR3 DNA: TGTGCCAGCAGCACTGGACAGGGGCGGAATGCCGTCTCTGGAAACACCATATATTTT; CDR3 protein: CASSTGQGRNAVSGNTIYF
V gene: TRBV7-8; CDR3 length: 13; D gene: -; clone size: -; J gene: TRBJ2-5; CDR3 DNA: TGTGCCAGCAGCTTAGGAGGTTGGGAGACCCAGTACTTC; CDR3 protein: CASSLGGWETQYF
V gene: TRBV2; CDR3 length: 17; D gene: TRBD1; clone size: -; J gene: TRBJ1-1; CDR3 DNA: TGTGCCAGCAGTGATCTCTGCCGGGACAGGGAGAACACTGAAGCTTTCTTT; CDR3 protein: CASSDLCRDRENTEAFF
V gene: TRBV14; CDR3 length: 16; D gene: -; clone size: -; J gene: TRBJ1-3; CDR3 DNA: TGTGCCAGCAGCCAAGATTCCCAGGGGCCTGGAAACACCATATATTTT; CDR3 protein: CASSQDSQGPGNTIYF
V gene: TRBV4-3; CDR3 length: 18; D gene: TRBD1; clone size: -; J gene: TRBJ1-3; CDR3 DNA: TGCGCCAGCAGCCAAGTAGAGGGGGCCCACAGCTCTGGAAACACCATATATTTT; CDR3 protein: CASSQVEGAHSSGNTIYF
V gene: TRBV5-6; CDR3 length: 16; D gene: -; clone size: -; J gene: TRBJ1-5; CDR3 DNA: TGTGCCAGCAGTTTATCAGGCGGGCTGAGCAATCAGCCCCAGCATTTT; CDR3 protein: CASSLSGGLSNQPQHF
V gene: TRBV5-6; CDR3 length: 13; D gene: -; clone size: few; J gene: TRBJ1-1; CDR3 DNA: TGTGCAGCCGGGGGTATCCTGAACACTGAAGCTTTCTTT; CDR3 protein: CAAGGILNTEAFF
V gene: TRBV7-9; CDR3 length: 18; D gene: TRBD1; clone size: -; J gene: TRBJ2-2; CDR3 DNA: TGTGCCAGCAGCTTCTTCTCGGACAGGGGGATTCGGGCCGGGGAGCTGTTTTTT; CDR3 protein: CASSFFSDRGIRAGELFF
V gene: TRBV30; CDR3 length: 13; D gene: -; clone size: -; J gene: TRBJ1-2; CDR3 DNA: TGTGCCTGGAGTGTATCGTTGGTCGGTGGCTACACCTTC; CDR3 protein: CAWSVSLVGGYTF
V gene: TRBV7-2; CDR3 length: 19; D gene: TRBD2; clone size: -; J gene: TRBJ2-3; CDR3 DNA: TGTGCCAGCAGCTTGCATGTAGCGGGAGCTGCTACTAGCACAGATACGCAGTATTTT; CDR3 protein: CASSLHVAGAATSTDTQYF